The 23 T cell receptor beta chains listed next were all sequenced from one sample in a study of blood T cell repertoires in COVID-19. Data came from immunoSEQ multiplex PCR; TCRdb stores just in-frame clones and leaves some out. In the table there are approximately 350,000 clones, 80% to 90% of which are singletons. The specimen was peripheral blood. These TCRs come from a man in his thirties or forties with active or convalescent COVID-19.

In this sample, this clone turned up a few times. The rearrangement links TRBV28 to TRBJ2-1; possible D gene TRBD2, 5 bases. This CDR3 comprises 15 residues. The V end was cut by 5 bases, the J end by 3 bases, with 14 bases between. CDR1 and CDR2 from the germline V gene are MDHEN and SYDVKM. CDR3 amino acids: CASSLRGADYNEQFF. DNA for the CDR3: TGTGCCAGCAGTCTACGGGGAGCGGACTACAATGAGCAGTTCTTC. The full variable domain, with the rest looked up from reference TRBV28 and TRBJ2-1, is DVKVTQSSRYLVKRTGEKVFLECVQDMDHENMFWYRQDPGLGLRLIYFSYDVKMKEKGDIPEGYSVSREKKERFSLILESASTNQTSMYLCASSLRGADYNEQFFGPGTRLTVL.

The rearrangement links TRBV30 to TRBJ1-4, with 8 nucleotides matching TRBD1. V lost 5 bases, J lost 5 bases, and 7 bases stayed unmatched. Germline V CDR1 and CDR2: GTSNPN, SVGIG (reference sequence). CDR3 length: 14 residues. This CDR3 reads CAWDRGGPNEKLFF. For the CDR3, the DNA is TGTGCCTGGGACAGGGGCGGGCCGAATGAAAAACTGTTTTTT.

The V and J genes are TRBV2 and TRBJ2-7; 7 bases agree with TRBD2. Per germline, CDR1 SNHLY and CDR2 FYNNEI. J lost 4 bases, V lost 8 bases, and 8 bases had no gene match. This CDR3 comprises 13 residues. The CDR3 is CASLPGLRYEQYF. In nucleotides, the CDR3 is TGTGCCAGCCTCCCGGGACTACGTTACGAGCAGTACTTC. Filled out from reference TRBV2 and TRBJ2-7, the complete variable domain reads EPEVTQTPSHQVTQMGQEVILRCVPISNHLYFYWYRQILGQKVEFLVSFYNNEISEKSEIFDDQFSVERPDGSNFTLKIRSTKLEDSAMYFCASLPGLRYEQYFGPGTRLTVT.

The chain has TRBV29-1 and TRBJ2-3, with 12 bases aligning to TRBD2. After removal of 4 bases from V and 1 base from J, the junction contained 6 bases not matched to a gene. This CDR3 comprises 16 residues. Germline CDR1 SQVTM, CDR2 ANQGSEA. This CDR3 is CSVAGTSGSGTDTQYF. Written as DNA, the CDR3 is TGCAGCGTTGCTGGGACTAGCGGGTCGGGCACAGATACGCAGTATTTT.

The chain uses TRBV30 and TRBJ2-1; D not certain. This CDR3 spans 11 amino acids. CDR1 is GTSNPN and CDR2 is SVGIG in the germline V gene (reference sequence). The germline V and J ends were trimmed by 5 bases and 6 bases, with 8 bases remaining between them. The chain's CDR3 is CAWASFNEQFF. The CDR3 DNA follows: TGTGCCTGGGCCTCTTTCAATGAGCAGTTCTTC.

This clone was seen once. The rearrangement links TRBV28 to TRBJ1-6; D is perhaps TRBD1 (5 bases). The CDR3 consists of 15 residues. The germline V gene encodes CDR1 MDHEN and CDR2 SYDVKM. Trimming shortened V by 2 bases and J by 8 bases, and 13 bases separated the two germline ends. The CDR3 DNA sequence: TGTGCCAGCAGTTTACGGCAGGGCCATGATTCACCCCTCCACTTT. Translating it yields CASSLRQGHDSPLHF.

The rearrangement links TRBV5-4 to TRBJ1-1; D might be TRBD1 (5 bases). The CDR3 covers 15 residues. V lost 2 bases to trimming and J lost 1 base, with 12 bases between them. The germline V gene has CDR1 SGHNT and CDR2 YYREEE (reference sequence). CDR3 nucleotides: TGTGCCAGCAGCTTCTCCCTGACAGCGAACACTGAAGCTTTCTTT. Its translation: CASSFSLTANTEAFF.

This rearrangement joins TRBV6-6 to TRBJ1-2; perhaps TRBD1 as D (5 bases). Germline CDR1 reads MNHNY; CDR2 reads SVGAGI (reference sequence). The CDR3 has 15 residues. V lost 7 bases and J 5 bases, leaving 20 bases between the germline ends. The CDR3 nucleotides are TGTGCCAGCAACGACCCCTCGGACACCAGTTATGGCTACACCTTC. Its translation: CASNDPSDTSYGYTF.

The chain couples TRBV6-1 to TRBJ1-2, with 10 positions matching TRBD1. The V gene end was trimmed by 0 bases and the J gene end by 8 bases; junction bases not matched to a gene: 6. Germline V lookup: CDR1 MNHNS, CDR2 SASEGT. The CDR3 spans 15 residues. The CDR3 sequence is CASSEAGTGVGGYTF. CDR3 sequence (DNA): TGTGCCAGCAGTGAAGCCGGGACAGGGGTGGGCGGCTACACCTTC.

The genes are TRBV5-1 and TRBJ1-1; possibly TRBD1 for D (6 bases). The CDR3 spans 12 residues. Germline-derived CDR1 and CDR2 are SGHRS and YFSETQ. With 1 base removed from V and 10 bases from J, the gap between germline ends came to 11 bases. In nucleotides, the CDR3 is TGCGCCAGCAGCTTGAACCAGGGGTCAGCTTTCTTT. It translates to CASSLNQGSAFF.

The chain joins TRBV11-3 to TRBJ2-5; 11 bases match TRBD2. V lost 6 bases to trimming and J lost 3 bases; unmatched junction nucleotides: 9. The CDR3 covers 16 residues. Germline CDR1 reads SGHNT; CDR2 reads YENEEA. Here the CDR3 reads CASSSFLAGGKETQYF. In DNA, the CDR3 is TGTGCCAGCAGTTCATTCCTAGCGGGGGGTAAAGAGACCCAGTACTTC.

This chain uses TRBV30 with TRBJ2-1; no clear D. Germline CDR1 reads GTSNPN; CDR2 reads SVGIG (reference sequence). This CDR3 has 13 residues. Trimming removed 4 bases from V and 3 bases from J, with 10 bases in between. CDR3 region: CAWTVSHYNEQFF. The CDR3 DNA is TGTGCCTGGACCGTTAGCCACTACAATGAGCAGTTCTTC.

V is TRBV4-1 and J is TRBJ1-6, with 9 nucleotides matching TRBD1. The germline V gene encodes CDR1 MGHRA and CDR2 YSYEKL. The CDR3 has 18 amino acids. The V and J ends lost 3 bases and 5 bases, in that order; junction bases with no gene match: 11. In DNA, the CDR3 is TGCGCCAGCAGCCACCACACCGCGGGACAGGGTCATAATTCACCCCTCCACTTT. Translated: CASSHHTAGQGHNSPLHF.

The V call is TRBV2, the J call TRBJ1-3, with 7 nucleotides matching TRBD1. CDR1 and CDR2 (germline): SNHLY, FYNNEI. This CDR3 has 14 amino acids. V was clipped by 4 bases and J by 5 bases; unmatched bases: 5. The DNA for the CDR3 is TGTGCCAGCAGTGGGGGGACAGAACGAAACACCATATATTTT. Translating gives CASSGGTERNTIYF.

The chain's CDR3 is CASSQFRPRVDTEAFF. DNA for the CDR3: TGCGCCAGCAGCCAATTCCGTCCCCGGGTTGACACTGAAGCTTTCTTT. The chain couples TRBV4-1 to TRBJ1-1; D is unclear. V gave up 2 bases and J gave up 3 bases, with 16 bases separating them. Per the germline V gene, CDR1 is MGHRA and CDR2 is YSYEKL. This CDR3 is 16 amino acids long.

The table lists this clone with a count of one. The genes are TRBV5-1 and TRBJ2-3; the D is unclear. The CDR3 covers 13 residues. V lost 0 bases and J lost 13, with 15 bases in between. The germline gives CDR1 SGHRS, CDR2 YFSETQ. In DNA, the CDR3 is TGCGCCAGCAGCTTGGTCGGGTATAACGAGGAGTATTTT. Encoded protein: CASSLVGYNEEYF.

CDR3 sequence (DNA): TGTGCCAGCAGTTCAAACAGGGGGGTAGGGACCCAGTACTTC. Its translation: CASSSNRGVGTQYF. The chain has TRBV6-5 and TRBJ2-5; 8 bases map to TRBD1. V was pared by 4 bases and J by 7 bases, with 8 bases of the junction left unmatched. Germline values: CDR1 MNHEY, CDR2 SVGAGI. CDR3 length equals 14 residues.

This clone was counted between two and nine times. For the CDR3, the DNA is TGCAGCGTTGGTACACAGGTGCTAGGGCCCCAGCATTTT. It is translated as CSVGTQVLGPQHF. The chain employs TRBV29-1 and TRBJ1-5; possibly TRBD1 for D (5 bases). Trimming took off 4 bases at V and 9 bases at J, with 16 bases between the two ends. Per the germline V gene, CDR1 is SQVTM and CDR2 is ANQGSEA. The CDR3 contains 13 residues. The variable domain in full, with the rest retrieved from reference TRBV29-1 and TRBJ1-5, is SAVISQKPSRDICQRGTSLTIQCQVDSQVTMMFWYRQQPGQSLTLIATANQGSEATYESGFVIDKFPISRPNLTFSTLTVSNMSPEDSSIYLCSVGTQVLGPQHFGDGTRLSIL.

The V call is TRBV7-9, the J call TRBJ2-1, with D tentatively TRBD2 (6 bases). In germline, CDR1 is SEHNR, CDR2 FQNEAQ (reference sequence). The length of the CDR3 is 12 residues. The ends were cut back, 5 bases at V and 9 bases at J, with 11 bases in the middle. The CDR3 spells CASSPSLAEQFF. The CDR3 region has the DNA TGTGCCAGCAGCCCATCACTAGCTGAGCAGTTCTTC.

Comments on this clone: The same CDR3 also results from other DNA sequences found in this sample. The gene calls are TRBV19 and TRBJ1-2; 8 nucleotides line up with TRBD1. After removal of 4 bases from V and 2 bases from J, the junction contained 3 bases not matched to a gene. CDR1 and CDR2 from the germline V gene are LNHDA and SQIVND (reference sequence). CDR3 length: 14 residues. Written as DNA, the CDR3 is TGTGCCAGTAGTACGGACAGGGCCAACTATGGCTACACCTTC. Residues: CASSTDRANYGYTF.

The chain links TRBV7-8 to TRBJ2-1; D call uncertain. The CDR3 is 14 amino acids. V shed 2 bases and J shed 9 bases, with 14 bases lying between them. Germline CDR1 SGHVS, CDR2 FQNEAQ. The CDR3 coding sequence is TGTGCCAGCAGCTTAAAACTTGCCCTCGGTGAGCAGTTCTTC. Protein product: CASSLKLALGEQFF. The variable domain in full, completed from reference TRBV7-8 and TRBJ2-1, reads GAGVSQSPRYKVAKRGQDVALRCDPISGHVSLFWYQQALGQGPEFLTYFQNEAQLDKSGLPSDRFFAERPEGSVSTLKIQRTQQEDSAVYLCASSLKLALGEQFFGPGTRLTVL.

The chain is built from TRBV9 and TRBJ2-3; 9 positions match TRBD1. CDR1 SGDLS and CDR2 YYNGEE come from the germline V gene. The J segment lost 2 bases and the V segment lost 4 bases, leaving 2 bases of the junction unmatched. The CDR3 length is 14 residues. The CDR3 sequence is CASSRDRVTDTQYF. The CDR3 nucleotides read TGTGCCAGCAGCCGGGACAGGGTCACAGATACGCAGTATTTT.

This clone came up a few times. This chain connects TRBV30 to TRBJ1-2, with D possibly TRBD1 on 6 matching bases. CDR1 and CDR2 from the germline V gene are GTSNPN and SVGIG (reference sequence). Trimming removed 4 bases at V and 7 bases at J, with 22 bases between. This CDR3 is built from 15 residues. CDR3 DNA: TGTGCCTGGATCCAGTCGGCAGGGGTTCGACTTGGCTACACCTTC. Encoded protein: CAWIQSAGVRLGYTF.